A single sample is the source of the 5 T cell receptor beta chains below, sequenced in a study of cytomegalovirus exposure and HLA in healthy donors (dated by TCRdb to the late 2010s). The library was prepared using the immunoSEQ multiplex PCR assay. A mixture of 60 forward primers for TCR Vbeta segments and 13 reverse primers for TCR Jbeta segments was used in the multiplex PCR. TCRdb mirrors the immuneACCESS table, restricted to in-frame sequences. Some clones are absent from its copies; in checked studies, under half trace to an unresolved V gene, and the reason for the others is unknown. This sample gives about 170,000 clones in total; about three quarters of them show up just once. The ten largest clones represent around 0.97% of the sample. Input material: PBMCs. The receptor set was obtained from a woman aged 50 to 65 in good health and CMV-seropositive.

The rearrangement joins TRBV14 to TRBJ2-3; TRBD2 agrees at 7 bases. This CDR3 spans 16 amino acids. CDR1 SGHDN and CDR2 FVKESK come from the germline V gene. Losses at the gene ends were 0 bases for V and 6 bases for J; bases not matched to a gene: 9. The DNA of the CDR3 is TGTGCCAGCAGCCAAGAATTTGCGGGAGCGGGGGATACGCAGTATTTT. Translated: CASSQEFAGAGDTQYF.

J is TRBJ2-5 and V is TRBV27, with D maybe TRBD1 (6 bases). Germline-derived CDR1 and CDR2 are MNHEY and SMNVEV (reference sequence). The CDR3 length is 14 residues. Deletions cut 6 bases from V and 3 bases from J, with 14 bases between. The CDR3, as DNA: TGTGCCAGCAGCGACATGACAGGCAAAGAGACCCAGTACTTC. The encoded protein is CASSDMTGKETQYF.

The V gene is TRBV10-3, the J gene TRBJ2-3, with D perhaps matching TRBD1 (6 bases). Germline values: CDR1 ENHRY, CDR2 SYGVKD. V was clipped by 4 bases and J by 0 bases, with 11 bases between them. The CDR3 runs to 15 residues. The CDR3 spells CAISVQGGSTDTQYF. The CDR3 bases are TGTGCCATCAGTGTTCAAGGGGGAAGCACAGATACGCAGTATTTT.

The V and J genes are TRBV6-5 and TRBJ1-4; D is ambiguous. The germline CDR1 and CDR2 sequences are MNHEY and SVGAGI. Trimming removed 0 bases from V and 0 bases from J, with 8 bases in between. The CDR3 is made up of 16 amino acids. This chain's CDR3 is CASSYSRSTTNEKLFF. The CDR3 region has the DNA TGTGCCAGCAGTTACTCAAGGAGTACAACTAATGAAAAACTGTTTTTT.

The chain links TRBV28 to TRBJ2-7, with D perhaps matching TRBD2 (6 bases). CDR1 and CDR2 (germline): MDHEN, SYDVKM. The V and J ends lost 3 bases and 0 bases respectively, with 12 bases between them. The length of the CDR3 is 15 residues. CDR3 nucleotide sequence: TGTGCCAGCAGTTTCCCCGGGACTGCCTCCTACGAGCAGTACTTC. It codes for CASSFPGTASYEQYF.